The clone carrying this T cell receptor beta chain was counted only a few times. Its antigen remains unknown. MiXCR was run by TCRdb on the RACE reads, yielding one entry per CDR3 protein. Seen here are roughly 380,000 distinct CDR3 sequences, about 5.1% observed once, and the top ten hold approximately 2.8%. The data stem from a study of human T cells and chemical hapten exposure. Overall study: The cohort included alopecia areata under or over 50% scalp, totalis and universalis.

General study results and limits: Versus controls, significantly more large CDR3 similarity clusters arose from expanded TCRs.

Time point denoted: pre-sensitization, week 0. Treatment specified: therapeutic diphenylcyclopropenone sensitization with weekly scalp DPC. Trimming removed 2 bases from V and 3 bases from J, with 11 bases in between. The CDR3 contains 16 residues. The V and J genes are TRBV12-3 or TRBV12-4 and TRBJ1-6, with D maybe TRBD1 (5 bases). The sample in question was whole blood, obtained in connection with sensitization to the hapten diphenylcyclopropenone (DPC). This sequence was found in a woman between 50 and 59 years old with alopecia areata. Some clones in this sample may be carry-over from other donors' samples. CDR3 nucleotide sequence: TGTGCCAGCAGTTTAACAGGAACAATCTATAATTCACCCCTCCACTTT. Translating gives CASSLTGTIYNSPLHF.